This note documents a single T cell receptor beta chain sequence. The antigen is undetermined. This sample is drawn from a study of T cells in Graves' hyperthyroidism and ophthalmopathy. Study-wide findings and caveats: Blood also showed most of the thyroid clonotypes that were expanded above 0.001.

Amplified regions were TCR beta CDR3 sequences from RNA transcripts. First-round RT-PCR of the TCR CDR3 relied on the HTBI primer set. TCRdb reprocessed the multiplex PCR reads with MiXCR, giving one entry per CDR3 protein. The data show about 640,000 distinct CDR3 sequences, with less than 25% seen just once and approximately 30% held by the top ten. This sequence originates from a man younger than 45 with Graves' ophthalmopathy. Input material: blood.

CDR3 nucleotides: TGTGCCACCAGCTTCCCGGGACTAGCGGGAGGGATCCAAGAGACCCAGTACTTC. Translated, it gives CATSFPGLAGGIQETQYF. The chain has TRBV24-1 and TRBJ2-5; 16 bases are shared with TRBD2. The CDR3 totals 18 residues. The V gene end was trimmed by 7 bases and the J gene end by 1 base; junction bases not matched to a gene: 8. In germline, CDR1 is KGHDR, CDR2 SFDVKD.